This T cell receptor (beta chain) was recovered during a study of technical replicates of blood from a few donors. Profiling relied on immunoSEQ multiplex PCR, and the TCRdb table lists in-frame clones only, not all of them. The sample carries around 15,000 clones, roughly 87% recorded once. This CDR3 is 19 amino acids long. The sequenced sample consisted of PBMCs. The V and J genes are TRBV21-1 and TRBJ2-7; the D call TRBD2 from the table was never checked on the DNA. TRBV21-1 is a pseudogene segment. The sequence derives from a human donor in good health. The CDR3 here is CASSVSGGKRGRASVEQYF. CDR3 in DNA: TGTGCCAGCAGCGTTAGTGGGGGGAAAAGGGGGAGGGCCTCGGTCGAGCAGTACTTC.